Below, 15 T cell receptor beta chains from the same sample are listed, as sequenced in a study of Graves' ophthalmopathy and Graves' hyperthyroidism. Amplification of the TCR beta CDR3 regions used RNA transcripts (as template). Scientists carried out first-round RT-PCR using HTBI primers and then a second-round multiplex PCR. TCRdb analysed the multiplex PCR reads with MiXCR anew, one entry per CDR3 protein. The sample carries approximately 700,000 distinct CDR3 sequences, 40% recorded once. What was sequenced was peripheral blood. The receptor source for this set is an adult man with Graves' ophthalmopathy.

This clonotype was counted many times. This sequence joins TRBV13 and TRBJ2-7; 12 nucleotides align to TRBD2. The CDR3 sequence is 15 residues long. With V trimmed by 5 bases and J by 5 bases, 7 bases remained unmatched. Germline CDR1 PRHDT, CDR2 FYEKMQ (reference sequence). In DNA form, the CDR3 reads TGTGCCAGCAGCCTCGGACTAGCGGGAACCCACGAGCAGTACTTC. Translation: CASSLGLAGTHEQYF.

This clonotype was detected many times. The CDR3 bases are TGTGCCAGTAGTGTAACACCGGGACAGGGTCTGCCCCAGCATTTT. This codes for CASSVTPGQGLPQHF. The J gene is TRBJ1-5, the V gene TRBV19; 9 nucleotides match TRBD1. Germline V gene lookup returns CDR1 LNHDA and CDR2 SQIVND (reference sequence). The V gene end was trimmed by 5 bases and the J gene end by 9 bases; junction bases not matched to a gene: 11. This CDR3 comprises 15 residues.

V gene TRBV7-9 combines with J gene TRBJ2-7; 7 positions agree with TRBD2. The CDR3 length is 15 residues. V lost 1 base to trimming and J lost 3 bases; unmatched junction nucleotides: 6. Germline CDR1 and CDR2: SEHNR and FQNEAQ (reference sequence). CDR3 loop: CASSLEPAGNYEQYF. The CDR3 region has the DNA TGTGCCAGCAGCTTAGAGCCAGCGGGAAACTACGAGCAGTACTTC.

The chain uses TRBV2 and TRBJ2-3; D gene unclear. With 7 bases removed from V and 2 bases from J, the gap between germline ends came to 16 bases. CDR3 length equals 15 residues. In germline, CDR1 is SNHLY, CDR2 FYNNEI. CDR3 coding DNA: TGTGCCAGCAATTTACTTAGATCCCTCACAGATACGCAGTATTTT. It encodes CASNLLRSLTDTQYF.

This clonotype was recorded many times. This chain connects TRBV7-2 to TRBJ1-1, with D unclear. V gave up 2 bases and J gave up 1 base, with 8 bases separating them. This CDR3 is built from 14 residues. Looked up from germline, CDR1 is SGHTA and CDR2 is FQGNSA. The CDR3 loop reads CASSLTRTNTEAFF. The CDR3 DNA is TGTGCCAGCAGCTTAACGAGAACGAACACTGAAGCTTTCTTT. The whole variable domain, remainder taken from reference TRBV7-2 and TRBJ1-1, is GAGVSQSPSNKVTEKGKDVELRCDPISGHTALYWYRQSLGQGLEFLIYFQGNSAPDKSGLPSDRFSAERTGGSVSTLTIQRTQQEDSAVYLCASSLTRTNTEAFFGQGTRLTVV.

This clonotype was counted at least ten times. The chain combines TRBV29-1 with TRBJ1-1; 7 nucleotides line up with TRBD1. CDR1 is SQVTM, CDR2 ANQGSEA, per germline. The CDR3 contains 12 residues. V lost 5 bases to trimming and J lost 5 bases; unmatched junction nucleotides: 5. CDR3 sequence reads: CSVLTGVTEAFF. DNA of the CDR3: TGCAGCGTTTTAACAGGGGTTACTGAAGCTTTCTTT.

This clonotype has just a few counts. The chain links TRBV2 to TRBJ1-2; D may be TRBD1 (5 bases). Germline lookup yields CDR1 SNHLY and CDR2 FYNNEI. This CDR3 has 14 amino acids. V dropped 6 bases and J dropped 4 bases, with 15 bases sitting between them. The CDR3 DNA sequence: TGTGCCAGCAGGCAGGGCCGCCGATCCTATGGCTACACCTTC. It is translated as CASRQGRRSYGYTF.

The J gene is TRBJ1-2, the V gene TRBV9; 7 bases are shared with TRBD1. The length of the CDR3 is 15 residues. V trimming: 3 bases; J trimming: 6 bases; junction bases outside the gene matches: 11. Per the germline V gene, CDR1 is SGDLS and CDR2 is YYNGEE. CDR3 in amino acids: CASSATGAGKHGYTF. The CDR3 nucleotides read TGTGCCAGCAGCGCTACAGGGGCAGGAAAACATGGCTACACCTTC.

The chain has TRBV14 and TRBJ1-4, with TRBD1 as a possible D gene (5 bases). The germline V gene encodes CDR1 SGHDN and CDR2 FVKESK. V lost 3 bases and J lost 7, with 27 bases in between. CDR3 length: 19 residues. As DNA, the CDR3 is TGTGCCAGCAGCCATTTAGATCCGCTATCCGGGACTGAGGGTGAAAAACTGTTTTTT. Translation gives CASSHLDPLSGTEGEKLFF.

The chain links TRBV2 to TRBJ2-7; either TRBD1 or TRBD2 may fit D (5 bases each). CDR3 length: 12 amino acids. V shed 5 bases and J shed 12 bases, with 17 bases lying between them. CDR1 is SNHLY and CDR2 is FYNNEI in the germline V gene. For the CDR3, the DNA is TGTGCCAGCAGTTACCGGGACCCAGAGGGGTACTTC. This encodes CASSYRDPEGYF.

This clonotype appeared a few times. V and J are TRBV25-1 and TRBJ2-2; perhaps D is TRBD1 or TRBD2 (5 bases each). The V end lost 5 bases, the J end lost 14 bases, and 21 bases lay between the germline ends. This CDR3 has 14 amino acids. CDR1 is MGHDK and CDR2 is SYGVNS in the germline V gene. The chain's CDR3 is CASSSTGTLLYLFF. The CDR3 DNA reads as TGTGCCAGCAGTTCCACCGGGACCCTACTCTACCTGTTTTTT.

Comment on this clonotype: This may come from a read error, since a much larger clone is one base off. This sequence joins TRBV7-3 and TRBJ1-2; D is undetermined. Germline CDR1 SGHTA, CDR2 FQGTGA. CDR3 length: 13 amino acids. Trimming removed 0 bases from V and 1 base from J, with 3 bases in between. The CDR3 spells CASSLTNNYGYTF. The CDR3 bases are TGTGCCAGCAGCTTAACGAATAACTATGGCTACACCTTC.

This clonotype was seen once. A read error may account for a junction end that differs from germline. The CDR3 DNA is TGTCCCAGCAGCTTAGACCGGCTAGCGGGAGGAGAGCAGTACTTC. It encodes CPSSLDRLAGGEQYF. The rearrangement uses TRBV7-2 and TRBJ2-7; TRBD2 agrees at 11 bases. CDR3 size: 15 residues. Per the germline V gene, CDR1 is SGHTA and CDR2 is FQGNSA.

A few counts support this clonotype. CDR3 coding DNA: TGTGCCAGCAGAGACAGGGTTTATGGCACTGAAGCTTTCTTT. It encodes CASRDRVYGTEAFF. This sequence joins TRBV24-1 and TRBJ1-1; TRBD1 matches 7 bases. This CDR3 contains 14 residues. J was trimmed by 4 bases and V by 11 bases; bases with no gene match: 12. CDR1 KGHDR and CDR2 SFDVKD come from the germline V gene.

Notes on this clonotype: Compared with germline, one end of the junction differs, possibly owing to a read error. The chain is built from TRBV20-1 and TRBJ2-2; either TRBD1 or TRBD2 may supply D (6 bases each). This CDR3 spans 14 amino acids. CDR1 and CDR2 from the germline V gene are DFQATT and SNEGSKA (reference sequence). The CDR3 is CSARGGLNTGELFF. DNA for the CDR3: TGCAGTGCCAGAGGGGGGCTTAACACCGGGGAGCTGTTTTTT.